This T cell receptor (beta chain) was captured by sequencing in a study of blood T cell repertoires in COVID-19. Study-wide background: Nucleic acid was either cDNA or gDNA, and it came from T cells, B-cell-depleted T cells, or PBMCs.

Method: immunoSEQ multiplex PCR; TCRdb's copy keeps in-frame clones and lacks some. The table includes about 270,000 clones, about 91% detected once. Recruits, aged about 18 to 90 years, lived in 24 US areas. Allocation to cohorts depended on clinical history reported by the participants. People in the exposed group encountered a COVID-19 case within 2 weeks before entering the study. The CDR3 runs 13 residues. Germline-derived CDR1 and CDR2 are LGHDT and YNNKEL (reference sequence). J was trimmed by 9 bases and V by 4 bases; bases with no gene match: 5. There are a few counts of this clone. V is TRBV3-1 (or the pseudogene TRBV3-2) and J is TRBJ2-2; 7 bases are a match to TRBD1. This TCR was recovered from a man aged 35 to 55 who had been exposed to COVID-19. Sample: PBMCs or T cells enriched from blood (not recorded which). This CDR3 is CASSPEDRRELFF. In DNA, the CDR3 is TGTGCCAGCAGCCCAGAGGACAGGCGGGAGCTGTTTTTT.